Listed here are 29 T cell receptor beta chains from one sample, sequenced in a study of blood T cell repertoires in COVID-19. Some clones are missing from TCRdb's copy, which holds only in-frame ones; the method was immunoSEQ multiplex PCR. The data show 310,000 or so clones, about 91% seen once. Sequenced input: PBMCs or T cells enriched from blood (not recorded which). The receptors were gathered from a woman aged 40 to 49 who had recovered from COVID-19.

This clone was found once. The rearrangement uses TRBV2 and TRBJ1-1; 9 positions agree with TRBD1. Germline CDR1 reads SNHLY; CDR2 reads FYNNEI. The CDR3 contains 15 residues. Trimming took 6 bases from V and 1 from J; bases not matched to a gene: 6. The CDR3 reads CASSLDRGANTEAFF. As DNA, the CDR3 is TGTGCCAGCAGCCTTGACAGGGGGGCGAACACTGAAGCTTTCTTT.

The rearrangement uses TRBV9 and TRBJ1-6; 8 bases are shared with TRBD1. V lost 4 bases and J lost 5; bases outside the gene matches: 11. Germline CDR1 reads SGDLS; CDR2 reads YYNGEE. The CDR3 runs to 17 residues. The CDR3 DNA reads as TGTGCCAGCAGCCCCCGTGGGACAGGACCAAATAATTCACCCCTCCACTTT. Its translation: CASSPRGTGPNNSPLHF.

This rearrangement joins TRBV15 to TRBJ1-4, with 11 bases matching TRBD1. The CDR3 is 17 residues long. The ends lost 7 bases at V and 4 bases at J; junction bases unmatched: 11. From germline, CDR1 is LNHNV and CDR2 YYDKDF (reference sequence). CDR3 residues: CATIGTGGPRVNEKLFF. In nucleotides, the CDR3 is TGTGCCACCATCGGGACAGGGGGACCTCGGGTTAATGAAAAACTGTTTTTT.

This chain joins TRBV14 and TRBJ1-2, with D possibly being TRBD1 (6 bases). The germline V and J ends were trimmed by 0 bases and 5 bases, with 10 bases remaining between them. Germline-derived CDR1 and CDR2 are SGHDN and FVKESK. CDR3 length: 14 residues. The CDR3 DNA reads TGTGCCAGCAGCCAAGATGGGACAAGATATGGCTACACCTTC. It specifies CASSQDGTRYGYTF.

The gene calls are TRBV24-1 and TRBJ2-1; 9 bases agree with TRBD1. V lost 9 bases, J lost 5 bases, and 7 bases stayed unmatched. CDR1 is KGHDR, CDR2 SFDVKD, per germline. The CDR3 extends over 14 amino acids. CDR3 loop: CATAGTGQNNEQFF. The CDR3 DNA reads as TGTGCCACCGCTGGGACAGGGCAGAACAATGAGCAGTTCTTC.

The V gene is TRBV11-2, the J gene TRBJ2-1; TRBD2 agrees at 7 bases. This CDR3 region has 17 residues. Unmatched junction bases numbered 14, after V lost 5 bases and J lost 4 bases. Germline values: CDR1 SGHAT, CDR2 FQNNGV. CDR3 amino acids: CASSLPVLAVPYNEQFF. The CDR3 DNA follows: TGTGCCAGCAGCCTACCCGTCCTAGCGGTTCCTTACAATGAGCAGTTCTTC.

V usage is TRBV9 and J usage is TRBJ2-2, with TRBD1 matching over 9 bases. V shed 4 bases and J 7 bases; nucleotides not matched to a gene: 8. Germline assignment: CDR1 SGDLS and CDR2 YYNGEE. The CDR3 sequence is 15 residues long. The CDR3 DNA follows: TGTGCCAGCAGCCCAAGGACAGGGGCGGGCGGGGAGCTGTTTTTT. Its translation: CASSPRTGAGGELFF.

This chain joins TRBV30 and TRBJ1-3; TRBD1 matches at 8 bases. Trimming took 2 bases from V and 4 from J; bases not matched to a gene: 4. Germline V gene lookup returns CDR1 GTSNPN and CDR2 SVGIG (reference sequence). The CDR3 is made up of 14 amino acids. The CDR3 DNA is TGTGCCTGGAGTTCAGGGGGCGAAGGAAACACCATATATTTT. This gives the protein CAWSSGGEGNTIYF.

This clone was seen only once. A read error may account for a junction end that differs from germline. Other DNA sequences from this sample encode an identical CDR3 as well. The chain's CDR3 is CASSPRVGTGELFF. CDR3 sequence (DNA): TGTGCTAGTAGTCCCAGGGTTGGCACCGGGGAGCTGTTTTTT. The rearrangement uses TRBV19 and TRBJ2-2, with D possibly matching TRBD1 (5 bases). The CDR3 runs 14 residues. Germline CDR1 and CDR2: LNHDA and SQIVND (reference sequence).

The rearrangement joins TRBV3-1 (or the pseudogene TRBV3-2) to TRBJ2-7; D is perhaps TRBD2 (5 bases). V lost 3 bases to trimming and J lost 1 base, with 16 bases between them. This CDR3 has 16 amino acids. Germline V gene sequence: CDR1 LGHDT, CDR2 YNNKEL (reference sequence). CDR3 protein: CASSHNDASRSYEQYF. The CDR3 nucleotides read TGTGCCAGCAGCCATAATGATGCTAGCCGGTCCTACGAGCAGTACTTC.

The chain has TRBV19 and TRBJ2-1; 9 nucleotides match TRBD1. Germline V gene sequence: CDR1 LNHDA, CDR2 SQIVND (reference sequence). The length of the CDR3 is 13 residues. The V gene end was trimmed by 5 bases and the J gene end by 14 bases; junction bases not matched to a gene: 10. The CDR3, as DNA: TGTGCCAGTAGTGGAGACAGGGGGACTCTGGAGTTCTTC. This translates into CASSGDRGTLEFF.

The V gene is TRBV5-1, the J gene TRBJ2-1, with unresolved D. CDR1 is SGHRS and CDR2 is YFSETQ in the germline V gene. V lost 4 bases and J lost 5, with 10 bases in between. CDR3 length: 13 amino acids. CDR3 DNA sequence: TGCGCCAGCAGCCCCCCCCCAAACAATGAGCAGTTCTTC. Protein sequence: CASSPPPNNEQFF.

This chain uses TRBV2 with TRBJ1-5, with 9 bases fitting TRBD1. The CDR3 is made up of 16 amino acids. V shed 3 bases and J 5 bases; nucleotides not matched to a gene: 8. Germline V gene sequence: CDR1 SNHLY, CDR2 FYNNEI. The CDR3 DNA sequence: TGTGCCAGCAGTGACGACCCGGGACAGGGATATCAGCCCCAGCATTTT. It codes for CASSDDPGQGYQPQHF. The whole variable domain, filled in from reference TRBV2 and TRBJ1-5, reads EPEVTQTPSHQVTQMGQEVILRCVPISNHLYFYWYRQILGQKVEFLVSFYNNEISEKSEIFDDQFSVERPDGSNFTLKIRSTKLEDSAMYFCASSDDPGQGYQPQHFGDGTRLSIL.

The chain uses TRBV7-9 and TRBJ2-7, with 8 bases that match TRBD1. In germline, CDR1 is SEHNR, CDR2 FQNEAQ (reference sequence). The CDR3 is made up of 15 amino acids. After removal of 1 base from V and 3 bases from J, the junction contained 5 bases not matched to a gene. CDR3 sequence reads: CASSLEAGGGYEQYF. CDR3 bases: TGTGCCAGCAGCTTAGAGGCAGGGGGCGGCTACGAGCAGTACTTC. The full variable domain, its missing parts supplied by reference TRBV7-9 and TRBJ2-7, is DTGVSQNPRHKITKRGQNVTFRCDPISEHNRLYWYRQTLGQGPEFLTYFQNEAQLEKSRLLSDRFSAERPKGSFSTLEIQRTEQGDSAMYLCASSLEAGGGYEQYFGPGTRLTVT.

The rearrangement joins TRBV21-1 to TRBJ2-3; the table names TRBD1, a call not compared with the DNA. TRBV21-1 is flagged as a pseudogene. This CDR3 region has 13 residues. CDR3 amino acids: CASSPLWPDTQYF. In DNA form, the CDR3 reads TGTGCCAGCAGCCCTCTTTGGCCAGATACGCAGTATTTT.

The genes are TRBV10-1 and TRBJ2-1; 12 bases fit TRBD2. V was clipped by 3 bases and J by 0 bases; unmatched bases: 21. The CDR3 sequence is 23 residues long. Per the germline V gene, CDR1 is WNHNN and CDR2 is SYGVQD (reference sequence). The CDR3 bases are TGCGCCAGCAGTGAAAGGGCTAGCGGGAGGGCTTTACCTGCGCCCCACTCCTACAATGAGCAGTTCTTC. It translates to CASSERASGRALPAPHSYNEQFF.

The chain uses TRBV9 and TRBJ1-3, with 7 positions matching TRBD1. Trimming cost V 3 bases and J 0 bases; bases outside gene matches: 9. The V gene's germline CDR1 is SGDLS and CDR2 YYNGEE. The CDR3 runs 17 residues. The CDR3 nucleotides read TGTGCCAGCAGCGAGCAGCTGGACAGGATCTCTGGAAACACCATATATTTT. Translating it yields CASSEQLDRISGNTIYF.

The rearrangement joins TRBV27 to TRBJ2-5, with D possibly TRBD1 on 5 matching bases. V dropped 6 bases and J dropped 5 bases, with 16 bases sitting between them. Germline V gene lookup returns CDR1 MNHEY and CDR2 SMNVEV (reference sequence). The CDR3 extends over 14 amino acids. CDR3 coding DNA: TGTGCCAGCAGGAGTGGGGCTTCTAGGGAGACCCAGTACTTC. Residues: CASRSGASRETQYF.

The chain is built from TRBV2 and TRBJ2-5; 12 positions match TRBD2. Germline V gives CDR1 SNHLY, CDR2 FYNNEI. The CDR3 loop spans 16 amino acids. V shed 4 bases and J 3 bases; nucleotides not matched to a gene: 6. CDR3 region: CASSGASGGAEETQYF. CDR3 in DNA: TGTGCCAGCAGTGGGGCTAGCGGGGGGGCAGAAGAGACCCAGTACTTC.

This rearrangement joins TRBV9 to TRBJ2-2, with 12 bases that match TRBD2. Germline V CDR1 and CDR2: SGDLS, YYNGEE. The CDR3 has 17 amino acids. Germline trimming cut 0 bases from V and 4 bases from J; bases unmatched to any gene: 4. This CDR3 is CASSVASSGRATGELFF. The CDR3 nucleotides read TGTGCCAGCAGCGTAGCTTCTAGCGGGAGGGCCACCGGGGAGCTGTTTTTT.

This clone was counted only a few times. For the CDR3, the DNA is TGCGCCAGCAGCCAAAGGGGGTCCAACACTGAAGCTTTCTTT. It is translated as CASSQRGSNTEAFF. V and J are TRBV4-3 and TRBJ1-1, with D possibly being TRBD1 (6 bases). Trimming took off 2 bases at V and 2 bases at J, with 9 bases between the two ends. The length of the CDR3 is 14 residues. Germline values: CDR1 LGHNA, CDR2 YSLEER.

This clone was detected once. CDR3 in amino acids: CASSKANSLVAIYF. For the CDR3, the DNA is TGTGCCAGCAGCAAAGCTAACTCCCTGGTCGCCATATATTTT. The rearrangement uses TRBV21-1 and TRBJ1-3. TRBV21-1 is noted as a pseudogene. There are 14 residues in the CDR3.

The CDR3 coding sequence is TGTGCCAGCAGCTTTCGGCCCCCAAATTGGGCAGAGACCCAGTACTTC. Protein: CASSFRPPNWAETQYF. The chain has TRBV7-2 and TRBJ2-5; no clear D. Trimming cost V 3 bases and J 4 bases, with 18 bases left between them. This CDR3 is 16 amino acids long. Germline V gene data show CDR1 as SGHTA and CDR2 as FQGNSA.

V gene TRBV3-1 (or the pseudogene TRBV3-2) combines with J gene TRBJ2-7; 9 bases agree with TRBD2. Trimming removed 1 base from V and 9 bases from J; junction bases left unmatched: 10. This CDR3 comprises 15 residues. CDR1 and CDR2 from the germline V gene are LGHDT and YNNKEL (reference sequence). The CDR3 DNA sequence: TGTGCCAGCAGCCAAGGAGCGGGAGGTTCCCTTTGGCAGTACTTC. The encoded protein is CASSQGAGGSLWQYF.

V and J are TRBV28 and TRBJ2-4, with D maybe TRBD2 (5 bases). Germline V CDR1 and CDR2: MDHEN, SYDVKM. This CDR3 contains 14 residues. The germline V and J ends were trimmed by 4 bases and 4 bases, with 11 bases remaining between them. The CDR3: CASSSNRGKNIQYF. The CDR3 DNA is TGTGCCAGCAGTTCAAATCGGGGTAAAAACATTCAGTACTTC. Using reference TRBV28 and TRBJ2-4 for the parts outside the CDR3, the full variable domain is DVKVTQSSRYLVKRTGEKVFLECVQDMDHENMFWYRQDPGLGLRLIYFSYDVKMKEKGDIPEGYSVSREKKERFSLILESASTNQTSMYLCASSSNRGKNIQYFGAGTRLSVL.

This chain connects TRBV18 to TRBJ2-1; D gene ambiguous. Looked up from germline, CDR1 is KGHSH and CDR2 is LQKENI. The CDR3 contains 13 residues. The ends were cut back, 0 bases at V and 4 bases at J, with 4 bases in the middle. CDR3 residues: CASSPPLYNEQFF. CDR3 coding DNA: TGTGCCAGCTCACCACCTCTGTACAATGAGCAGTTCTTC.

CDR3: CASSTPGTVARKLFF. In DNA, the CDR3 is TGTGCCAGTAGTACCCCCGGGACAGTGGCTCGAAAACTGTTTTTT. The chain has TRBV19 and TRBJ1-4, with 7 bases fitting TRBD1. The CDR3 sequence is 15 residues long. CDR1 LNHDA and CDR2 SQIVND come from the germline V gene (reference sequence). The V and J ends lost 4 bases and 10 bases, in that order; junction bases with no gene match: 12.

V usage is TRBV11-2 and J usage is TRBJ2-2, with D maybe TRBD1 (6 bases). Germline CDR1 SGHAT, CDR2 FQNNGV. The CDR3 is 14 residues long. V was cut by 3 bases and J by 7 bases, with 12 bases left in between. This chain's CDR3 is CASSFSQGVGELFF. The CDR3 nucleotides read TGTGCCAGCAGCTTCTCACAGGGTGTCGGGGAGCTGTTTTTT.

This chain connects TRBV29-1 to TRBJ1-1; the D gene is possibly TRBD1 (5 bases). Germline lookup yields CDR1 SQVTM and CDR2 ANQGSEA. The CDR3 totals 13 residues. Deletions cut 1 base from V and 2 bases from J, with 8 bases between. The CDR3 is CSVEVRANTEAFF. Here the CDR3 DNA reads TGCAGCGTTGAAGTCAGGGCAAACACTGAAGCTTTCTTT.